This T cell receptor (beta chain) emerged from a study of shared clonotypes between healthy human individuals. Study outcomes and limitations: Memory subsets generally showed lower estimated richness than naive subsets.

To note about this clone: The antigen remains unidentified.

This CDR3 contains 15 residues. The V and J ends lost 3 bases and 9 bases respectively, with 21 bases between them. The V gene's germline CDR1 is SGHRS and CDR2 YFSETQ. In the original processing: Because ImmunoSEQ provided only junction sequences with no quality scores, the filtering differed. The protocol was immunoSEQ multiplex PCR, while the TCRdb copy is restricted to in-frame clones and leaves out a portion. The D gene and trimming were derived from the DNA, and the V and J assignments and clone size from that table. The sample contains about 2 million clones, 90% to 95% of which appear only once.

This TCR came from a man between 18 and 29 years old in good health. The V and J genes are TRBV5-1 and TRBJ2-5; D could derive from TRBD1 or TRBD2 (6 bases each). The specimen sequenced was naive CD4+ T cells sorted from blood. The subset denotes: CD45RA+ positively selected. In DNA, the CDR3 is TGCGCCAGCAGCTCCAATAAGGAGGGGGTTAAGTCCCAGTACTTC. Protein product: CASSSNKEGVKSQYF.